The 25 T cell receptor beta chains reported below all come from one sample, sequenced in a study of control samples from healthy donors and cancer patients. This table comes from immunoSEQ multiplex PCR, and its TCRdb copy is limited to in-frame clones, with some not included. In the table there are approximately 98,000 clones, roughly 79% of which are singletons. Sequenced: blood. Every receptor here comes from a man in his late teens or twenties in good health.

This rearrangement joins TRBV6-5 to TRBJ2-3; D is unresolved. Germline lookup yields CDR1 MNHEY and CDR2 SVGAGI. V gave up 6 bases and J gave up 3 bases, with 7 bases separating them. The CDR3 has 12 residues. The CDR3 here is CASRTATDTQYF. The DNA for the CDR3 is TGTGCCAGCAGGACGGCTACAGATACGCAGTATTTT.

For this clone: This sample includes further DNA sequences coding for the same CDR3. The chain recombines TRBV5-6 with TRBJ2-2; D not certain. In germline, CDR1 is SGHDT, CDR2 YYEEEE. V was pared by 0 bases and J by 4 bases, with 4 bases between. The CDR3 loop spans 13 amino acids. The CDR3 region has the DNA TGTGCCAGCAGCTTGGATCCCACCGGGGAGCTGTTTTTT. Translating gives CASSLDPTGELFF.

The rearrangement uses TRBV28 and TRBJ1-1, with D perhaps TRBD1 (5 bases). Trimming left V 5 bases short and J 4 bases short, with 14 bases between. CDR1 MDHEN and CDR2 SYDVKM come from the germline V gene. The CDR3 runs 14 residues. The CDR3 loop reads CASSPPGGSTEAFF. In DNA, the CDR3 is TGTGCCAGCAGTCCCCCCGGGGGGAGCACTGAAGCTTTCTTT.

The sample holds one count of this clone. The chain links TRBV5-1 to TRBJ1-1, with 7 bases lining up with TRBD1. The CDR3 has 14 amino acids. The germline CDR1 and CDR2 sequences are SGHRS and YFSETQ. V shed 4 bases, J shed 8 bases, and the junction held 11 bases outside the gene matches. The chain's CDR3 is CASSPDRALPEAFF. In nucleotides, the CDR3 is TGCGCCAGCAGCCCTGACAGGGCGCTGCCCGAAGCTTTCTTT. The entire variable domain, with the rest obtained from reference TRBV5-1 and TRBJ1-1, is as follows: KAGVTQTPRYLIKTRGQQVTLSCSPISGHRSVSWYQQTPGQGLQFLFEYFSETQRNKGNFPGRFSGRQFSNSRSEMNVSTLELGDSALYLCASSPDRALPEAFFGQGTRLTVV.

This chain connects TRBV7-2 to TRBJ1-3; a weak D match, TRBD1 (6 bases). The CDR3 extends over 13 amino acids. Germline lookup yields CDR1 SGHTA and CDR2 FQGNSA. The V end lost 11 bases, the J end lost 4 bases, and 15 bases lay between the germline ends. The CDR3 here is CAAGRGEGNTIYF. The CDR3 nucleotides read TGTGCCGCAGGCAGGGGAGAGGGAAACACCATATATTTT.

The rearrangement uses TRBV4-2 and TRBJ2-1; 10 nucleotides match TRBD2. The length of the CDR3 is 16 residues. The germline V gene has CDR1 LGHNA and CDR2 YNFKEQ. V gave up 0 bases and J gave up 3 bases; unmatched junction bases: 2. DNA of the CDR3: TGTGCCAGCAGCCAAGAGGGGACTAGCGACTACAATGAGCAGTTCTTC. Its translation is CASSQEGTSDYNEQFF.

J is TRBJ1-5 and V is TRBV4-1; D gene unclear. V gave up 1 base and J gave up 3 bases, with 13 bases separating them. The CDR3 has 16 residues. Germline lookup yields CDR1 MGHRA and CDR2 YSYEKL. CDR3 protein: CASSQGWEPVNQPQHF. DNA of the CDR3: TGCGCCAGCAGCCAAGGTTGGGAGCCAGTCAATCAGCCCCAGCATTTT.

This clone has more than one count but fewer than ten. V is TRBV19 and J is TRBJ2-3; 11 nucleotides line up with TRBD2. Germline V lookup: CDR1 LNHDA, CDR2 SQIVND (reference sequence). The CDR3 is 14 residues long. V lost 7 bases and J lost 1; bases outside the gene matches: 1. The CDR3 region has the DNA TGTGCCAGTACGACTAGCGGGGGCACAGATACGCAGTATTTT. It is translated as CASTTSGGTDTQYF.

V is TRBV13 and J is TRBJ2-4; D unclear. The CDR3 consists of 13 residues. Trimming took 6 bases from V and 0 from J, leaving 6 bases between them. Germline CDR1 PRHDT, CDR2 FYEKMQ (reference sequence). The CDR3 here is CASRGGAKNIQYF. The CDR3 coding sequence is TGTGCCAGCAGGGGTGGAGCCAAAAACATTCAGTACTTC.

The rearrangement links TRBV23-1 to TRBJ1-2, with 8 positions matching TRBD1. TRBV23-1 is reported as an ORF; its role is uncertain. Trimming removed 6 bases from V and 5 bases from J; junction bases left unmatched: 8. This CDR3 spans 14 amino acids. CDR3 in amino acids: CASSRQGIRYGYTF. The CDR3 bases are TGCGCCAGCAGCCGACAGGGGATTAGGTATGGCTACACCTTC.

This chain links TRBV4-2 with TRBJ2-2; 8 nucleotides align to TRBD1. This CDR3 region has 17 residues. The J segment lost 0 bases and the V segment lost 3 bases, leaving 6 bases of the junction unmatched. Germline V lookup: CDR1 LGHNA, CDR2 YNFKEQ. CDR3 bases: TGTGCCAGCAGCCAGGCCGGACAGGGCCCGAACACCGGGGAGCTGTTTTTT. Amino acid sequence: CASSQAGQGPNTGELFF.

The V gene is TRBV3-1 (or the pseudogene TRBV3-2), the J gene TRBJ2-5; 7 bases agree with TRBD1. The CDR3 has 15 residues. Germline V gene sequence: CDR1 LGHDT, CDR2 YNNKEL (reference sequence). V shed 2 bases, J shed 5 bases, and the junction held 8 bases outside the gene matches. CDR3 sequence reads: CASSQQGTVFETQYF. The CDR3 bases are TGTGCCAGCAGCCAACAGGGGACAGTTTTCGAGACCCAGTACTTC.

CDR3 in amino acids: CASSMGLAGRDEQFF. The CDR3 DNA follows: TGCGCCAGCAGCATGGGACTAGCGGGGCGGGATGAGCAGTTCTTC. This chain links TRBV5-1 with TRBJ2-1; 13 bases match TRBD2. V shed 4 bases, J shed 8 bases, and the junction held 6 bases outside the gene matches. Per the germline V gene, CDR1 is SGHRS and CDR2 is YFSETQ. This CDR3 comprises 15 residues.

This clone showed up just once. The CDR3 DNA sequence: TGTGCCAGCAGTTACTCGGGCGGCCCCTATGGCTACACCTTC. This codes for CASSYSGGPYGYTF. The rearrangement joins TRBV6-5 to TRBJ1-2; D uncertain. This CDR3 region has 14 residues. In germline, CDR1 is MNHEY, CDR2 SVGAGI. The V gene lost 0 bases and the J gene lost 4 bases, with 9 bases spanning the gap.

This chain connects TRBV25-1 to TRBJ2-1; D is undetermined. Germline loops: CDR1 MGHDK, CDR2 SYGVNS. V dropped 2 bases and J dropped 0 bases, with 14 bases sitting between them. There are 17 residues in the CDR3. The CDR3 protein is CASSEAAVTSSYNEQFF. For the CDR3, the DNA is TGTGCCAGCAGTGAAGCCGCCGTCACGAGCTCCTACAATGAGCAGTTCTTC.

V gene TRBV4-1 combines with J gene TRBJ1-5; 9 nucleotides agree with TRBD1. J was trimmed by 2 bases and V by 0 bases; bases with no gene match: 5. Germline V CDR1 and CDR2: MGHRA, YSYEKL. There are 17 residues in the CDR3. The DNA of the CDR3 is TGCGCCAGCAGCCAAGATAGGGACAGGGCTGGCAATCAGCCCCAGCATTTT. It translates to CASSQDRDRAGNQPQHF.

The chain carries TRBV30 and TRBJ1-5; 7 nucleotides align to TRBD1. J lost 2 bases, V lost 2 bases, and 6 bases had no gene match. The V gene's germline CDR1 is GTSNPN and CDR2 SVGIG (reference sequence). The CDR3 runs to 15 residues. The CDR3 spells CAWSTGAAGNQPQHF. The CDR3 DNA is TGTGCCTGGAGTACAGGGGCGGCGGGCAATCAGCCCCAGCATTTT.

This clone was seen repeatedly, ten times or more. The identical CDR3 is also encoded by other nucleotide sequences in the sample. This rearrangement joins TRBV5-8 to TRBJ1-5; D not certain. The CDR3 loop spans 15 amino acids. V was cut by 0 bases and J by 1 base, with 8 bases left in between. Germline V gives CDR1 SGHTS, CDR2 YDEGEE. The CDR3 DNA sequence: TGTGCCAGCAGCTTGGAAGGAGGGAGCAATCAGCCCCAGCATTTT. Translation: CASSLEGGSNQPQHF.

The rearrangement joins TRBV5-1 to TRBJ1-6; 8 nucleotides line up with TRBD1. The J segment lost 10 bases and the V segment lost 0 bases, leaving 3 bases of the junction unmatched. The germline gives CDR1 SGHRS, CDR2 YFSETQ. The CDR3 consists of 14 residues. The CDR3 DNA follows: TGCGCCAGCAGCTTGGCAGGGGGCCAATCACCCCTCCACTTT. It is translated as CASSLAGGQSPLHF.

The chain joins TRBV19 to TRBJ1-4, with TRBD1 as a possible D gene (5 bases). V dropped 2 bases and J dropped 4 bases, with 8 bases sitting between them. Germline values: CDR1 LNHDA, CDR2 SQIVND (reference sequence). The CDR3 length is 14 residues. This CDR3 is CASSIWDGNEKLFF. The CDR3 nucleotides read TGTGCCAGTAGTATATGGGACGGTAATGAAAAACTGTTTTTT.

The CDR3 nucleotides read TGTGCCAGCAGTCCCCCGGGGCAGGGGAATTCACCCCTCCACTTT. Protein sequence: CASSPPGQGNSPLHF. The chain links TRBV28 to TRBJ1-6, with D possibly being TRBD1 (6 bases). There are 15 residues in the CDR3. The ends were cut back, 5 bases at V and 7 bases at J, with 15 bases in the middle. Germline V CDR1 and CDR2: MDHEN, SYDVKM.

This chain connects TRBV2 to TRBJ2-2; 9 bases fit TRBD1. This CDR3 comprises 14 residues. Germline V gives CDR1 SNHLY, CDR2 FYNNEI. The V segment lost 4 bases and the J segment 7 bases; nucleotides outside the gene matches: 4. CDR3 residues: CASSAGQGLGELFF. The CDR3 nucleotides read TGTGCCAGCAGTGCCGGACAGGGGCTCGGGGAGCTGTTTTTT.

This clone came up a few times. The chain has TRBV5-4 and TRBJ1-2; 8 bases are a match to TRBD1. Germline trimming cut 4 bases from V and 5 bases from J; bases unmatched to any gene: 7. CDR1 is SGHNT and CDR2 is YYREEE in the germline V gene (reference sequence). There are 14 residues in the CDR3. The DNA of the CDR3 is TGTGCCAGCAGCCGTACAGGGGGTGGGTATGGCTACACCTTC. Residues: CASSRTGGGYGYTF.

The chain uses TRBV27 and TRBJ2-1; 13 bases line up with TRBD2. The CDR3 is 17 amino acids. The germline CDR1 and CDR2 sequences are MNHEY and SMNVEV (reference sequence). Trimming took 5 bases from V and 6 from J; bases not matched to a gene: 10. Written as DNA, the CDR3 is TGTGCCAGCAGTCCCCCCCCCACTAGCGGGGGGGTCAATGAGCAGTTCTTC. Translated: CASSPPPTSGGVNEQFF.

The chain links TRBV4-1 to TRBJ1-1, with 8 bases aligning to TRBD1. Germline trimming cut 2 bases from V and 7 bases from J; bases unmatched to any gene: 9. CDR3 length: 15 amino acids. CDR1 and CDR2 from the germline V gene are MGHRA and YSYEKL. This chain's CDR3 is CASSQPTGGVGEAFF. CDR3 DNA: TGCGCCAGCAGCCAACCCACAGGGGGGGTAGGTGAAGCTTTCTTT.